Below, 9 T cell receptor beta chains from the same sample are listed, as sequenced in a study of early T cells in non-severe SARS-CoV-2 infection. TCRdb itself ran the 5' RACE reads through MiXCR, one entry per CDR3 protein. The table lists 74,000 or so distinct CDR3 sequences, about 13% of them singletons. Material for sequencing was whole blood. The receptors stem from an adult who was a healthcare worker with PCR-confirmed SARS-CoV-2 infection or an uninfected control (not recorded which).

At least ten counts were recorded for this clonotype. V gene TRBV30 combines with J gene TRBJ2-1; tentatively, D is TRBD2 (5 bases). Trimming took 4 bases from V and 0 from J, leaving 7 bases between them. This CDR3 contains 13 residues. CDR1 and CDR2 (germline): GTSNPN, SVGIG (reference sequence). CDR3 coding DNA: TGTGCCTGGATGAGGGCCTCCTACAATGAGCAGTTCTTC. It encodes CAWMRASYNEQFF.

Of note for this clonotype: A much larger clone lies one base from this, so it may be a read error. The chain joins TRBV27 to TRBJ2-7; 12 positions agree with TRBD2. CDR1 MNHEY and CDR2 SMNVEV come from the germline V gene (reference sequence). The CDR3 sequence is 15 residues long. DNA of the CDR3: TGTGCCGGCAGTTTGACTAGCGGGAGAAGGTCCGAGCAGTACTTC. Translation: CAGSLTSGRRSEQYF.

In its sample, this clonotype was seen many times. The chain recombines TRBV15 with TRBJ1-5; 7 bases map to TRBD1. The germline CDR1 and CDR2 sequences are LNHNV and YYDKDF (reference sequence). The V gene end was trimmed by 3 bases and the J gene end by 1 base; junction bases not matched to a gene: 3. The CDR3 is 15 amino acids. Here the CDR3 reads CATSSKGQSNQPQHF. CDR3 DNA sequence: TGTGCCACCAGCAGTAAGGGACAGAGCAATCAGCCCCAGCATTTT. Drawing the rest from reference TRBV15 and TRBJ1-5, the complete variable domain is DAMVIQNPRYQVTQFGKPVTLSCSQTLNHNVMYWYQQKSSQAPKLLFHYYDKDFNNEADTPDNFQSRRPNTSFCFLDIRSPGLGDTAMYLCATSSKGQSNQPQHFGDGTRLSIL.

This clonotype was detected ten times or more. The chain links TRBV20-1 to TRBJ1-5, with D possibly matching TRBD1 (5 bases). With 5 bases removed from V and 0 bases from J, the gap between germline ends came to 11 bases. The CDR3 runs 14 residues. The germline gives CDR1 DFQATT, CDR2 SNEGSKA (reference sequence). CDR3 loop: CSAGDGLSNQPQHF. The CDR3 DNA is TGCAGTGCTGGGGACGGCCTTAGCAATCAGCCCCAGCATTTT.

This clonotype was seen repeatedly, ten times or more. For the CDR3, the DNA is TGTGCCAGCAGTGACAAGGACAACCTATACAATGAGCAGTTCTTC. Its translation is CASSDKDNLYNEQFF. The chain links TRBV6-4 to TRBJ2-1, with a possible D match to TRBD1 (5 bases). V lost 2 bases and J 4 bases, leaving 12 bases between the germline ends. CDR1 is MRHNA, CDR2 SNTAGT, per germline. The CDR3 covers 15 residues.

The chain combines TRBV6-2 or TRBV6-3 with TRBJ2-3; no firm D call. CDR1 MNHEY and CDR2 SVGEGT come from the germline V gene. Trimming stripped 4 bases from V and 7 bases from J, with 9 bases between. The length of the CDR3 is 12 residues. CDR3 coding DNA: TGTGCCAGCAGTTCCGTCGTGAATACGCAGTATTTT. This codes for CASSSVVNTQYF.

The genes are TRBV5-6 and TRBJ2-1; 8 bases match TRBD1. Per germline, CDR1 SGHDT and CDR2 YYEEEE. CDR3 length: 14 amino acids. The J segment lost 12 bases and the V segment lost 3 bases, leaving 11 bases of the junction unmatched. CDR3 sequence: CASSSNPGQDGQFF. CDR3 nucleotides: TGTGCCAGCAGCTCCAACCCGGGACAGGACGGGCAGTTCTTC.

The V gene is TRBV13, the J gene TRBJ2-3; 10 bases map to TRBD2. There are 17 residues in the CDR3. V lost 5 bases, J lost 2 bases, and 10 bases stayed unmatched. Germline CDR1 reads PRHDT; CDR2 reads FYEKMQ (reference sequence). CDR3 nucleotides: TGTGCCAGCAGCCGAAGAATAGCGGGGGGCCTCACAGATACGCAGTATTTT. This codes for CASSRRIAGGLTDTQYF.

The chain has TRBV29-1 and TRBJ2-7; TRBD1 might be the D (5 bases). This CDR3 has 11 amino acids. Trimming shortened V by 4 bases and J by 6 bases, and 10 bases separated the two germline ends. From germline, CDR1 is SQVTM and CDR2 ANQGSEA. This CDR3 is CSVGRVGEQYF. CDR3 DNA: TGCAGCGTTGGCAGGGTAGGCGAGCAGTACTTC.